Shown below are 25 T cell receptor beta chains from a single sample sequenced in a study of cytomegalovirus exposure and HLA in healthy donors. PCR was performed using 60 Vbeta and 13 Jbeta primers. Assay used: immunoSEQ multiplex PCR; TCRdb lists only in-frame clones, some missing. The data contain about 110,000 clones, approximately 70% of them seen just once; the ten biggest clones take up about 5.7%. Sequencing was carried out using PBMCs. These receptors all come from a woman between 65 and 79 years old in good health and CMV-seropositive.

V gene TRBV6-1 combines with J gene TRBJ1-6, with no clear D. CDR1 is MNHNS, CDR2 SASEGT, per germline. CDR3 length: 15 amino acids. Trimming removed 7 bases at V and 6 bases at J, with 16 bases between. CDR3 in amino acids: CASTIAPGFNSPLHF. The CDR3 DNA is TGTGCCAGCACCATAGCCCCGGGGTTTAATTCACCCCTCCACTTT.

The rearrangement links TRBV7-2 to TRBJ2-5, with D possibly being TRBD1 (5 bases). This CDR3 region has 15 residues. The germline V gene has CDR1 SGHTA and CDR2 FQGNSA. Trimming took 5 bases from V and 2 from J, leaving 15 bases between them. The CDR3 nucleotides are TGTGCCAGCAGCCAGTCAATAGGGGTTCAAGAGACCCAGTACTTC. Translated, it gives CASSQSIGVQETQYF. Drawing the rest from reference TRBV7-2 and TRBJ2-5, the complete variable domain is GAGVSQSPSNKVTEKGKDVELRCDPISGHTALYWYRQSLGQGLEFLIYFQGNSAPDKSGLPSDRFSAERTGGSVSTLTIQRTQQEDSAVYLCASSQSIGVQETQYFGPGTRLLVL.

The V call is TRBV7-9, the J call TRBJ1-3; 11 bases are a match to TRBD1. Per germline, CDR1 SEHNR and CDR2 FQNEAQ (reference sequence). The trim removed 5 bases at V and 3 bases at J, leaving 6 bases unmatched. This CDR3 is 16 amino acids long. The CDR3 DNA follows: TGTGCCAGCAGCGGGCCCGGGACAGGGGGTGGAAACACCATATATTTT. Translated: CASSGPGTGGGNTIYF. The full variable domain, its missing parts supplied by reference TRBV7-9 and TRBJ1-3, is DTGVSQNPRHKITKRGQNVTFRCDPISEHNRLYWYRQTLGQGPEFLTYFQNEAQLEKSRLLSDRFSAERPKGSFSTLEIQRTEQGDSAMYLCASSGPGTGGGNTIYFGEGSWLTVV.

This chain uses TRBV6-5 with TRBJ2-7; the match to TRBD1 covers 7 bases. The trim removed 2 bases at V and 2 bases at J, leaving 6 bases unmatched. The CDR3 is 15 residues long. Germline values: CDR1 MNHEY, CDR2 SVGAGI. The CDR3 region has the DNA TGTGCCAGCAGTTACCTGGACAGGCCAGCCTACGAGCAGTACTTC. This gives the protein CASSYLDRPAYEQYF.

This clone turned up a few times. This chain connects TRBV7-9 to TRBJ1-2; a weak D match, TRBD1 (5 bases). CDR3 length equals 15 residues. In germline, CDR1 is SEHNR, CDR2 FQNEAQ (reference sequence). Deletions cut 5 bases from V and 8 bases from J, with 21 bases between. The CDR3 reads CASSPSGRGPRGYTF. The CDR3 bases are TGTGCCAGCAGCCCCAGCGGGCGGGGACCTCGGGGCTACACCTTC.

This sequence joins TRBV29-1 and TRBJ1-1, with TRBD1 matching over 8 bases. Germline V gives CDR1 SQVTM, CDR2 ANQGSEA. The CDR3 spans 14 residues. V gave up 6 bases and J gave up 0 bases; unmatched junction bases: 6. CDR3 region: CSVGDRGMNTEAFF. The CDR3 DNA sequence: TGCAGCGTGGGAGACAGGGGAATGAACACTGAAGCTTTCTTT.

The rearrangement uses TRBV6-5 and TRBJ2-3; D perhaps matches TRBD2 (5 bases). The CDR3 contains 13 residues. V dropped 0 bases and J dropped 10 bases, with 11 bases sitting between them. Germline CDR1 is MNHEY and CDR2 is SVGAGI. For the CDR3, the DNA is TGTGCCAGCAGTTACTCGAGAGGGCGGGCGCAGTATTTT. Amino acid sequence: CASSYSRGRAQYF.

This clone was observed once. The sample holds other DNA sequences that translate to the same CDR3. This chain links TRBV9 with TRBJ2-2, with a possible D match to TRBD1 (6 bases). The CDR3 spans 15 residues. Germline V gene sequence: CDR1 SGDLS, CDR2 YYNGEE. V lost 4 bases to trimming and J lost 2 bases, with 12 bases between them. CDR3 protein: CASSPLTGNTGELFF. The CDR3 DNA reads as TGTGCCAGCAGCCCCCTGACAGGCAACACCGGGGAGCTGTTTTTT.

The chain couples TRBV5-4 to TRBJ1-6, with D hard to call. The V gene lost 0 bases and the J gene lost 0 bases, with 13 bases spanning the gap. Germline V gene lookup returns CDR1 SGHNT and CDR2 YYREEE (reference sequence). This CDR3 is built from 18 residues. This chain's CDR3 is CASSLGGGASSYNSPLHF. The CDR3 bases are TGTGCCAGCAGCTTGGGCGGAGGAGCGAGCTCCTATAATTCACCCCTCCACTTT. The full variable domain, in which reference TRBV5-4 and TRBJ1-6 provide the parts outside the CDR3, is ETGVTQSPTHLIKTRGQQVTLRCSSQSGHNTVSWYQQALGQGPQFIFQYYREEENGRGNFPPRFSGLQFPNYSSELNVNALELDDSALYLCASSLGGGASSYNSPLHFGNGTRLTVT.

The chain employs TRBV9 and TRBJ1-1, with 8 nucleotides matching TRBD1. The trim removed 2 bases at V and 1 base at J, leaving 7 bases unmatched. There are 16 residues in the CDR3. CDR1 and CDR2 (germline): SGDLS, YYNGEE. The CDR3 loop is CASSVLPGTGNTEAFF. The CDR3 nucleotides are TGTGCCAGCAGCGTCCTCCCCGGGACAGGGAACACTGAAGCTTTCTTT.

The V and J genes are TRBV27 and TRBJ1-4; possible D gene TRBD1, 5 bases. Between the trimmed V and J ends, which lost 3 bases and 8 bases, there was a span of 16 bases. Germline V gene sequence: CDR1 MNHEY, CDR2 SMNVEV (reference sequence). CDR3 length: 15 amino acids. The CDR3 loop is CASSFTGVQGEKLFF. The CDR3 DNA reads TGTGCCAGCAGTTTTACGGGGGTCCAAGGCGAAAAACTGTTTTTT. Looking up the rest from reference TRBV27 and TRBJ1-4 gives the full variable domain: EAQVTQNPRYLITVTGKKLTVTCSQNMNHEYMSWYRQDPGLGLRQIYYSMNVEVTDKGDVPEGYKVSRKEKRNFPLILESPSPNQTSLYFCASSFTGVQGEKLFFGSGTQLSVL.

The CDR3 here is CASSVGQGESYNSPLHF. CDR3 sequence (DNA): TGTGCCAGCAGCGTAGGACAGGGGGAATCCTATAATTCACCCCTCCACTTT. The genes are TRBV6-8 and TRBJ1-6; 10 bases map to TRBD1. This CDR3 has 17 amino acids. V shed 6 bases, J shed 1 base, and the junction held 6 bases outside the gene matches. The germline V gene has CDR1 MNHGY and CDR2 SAAAGT.

The V gene is TRBV11-2, the J gene TRBJ2-3; D is possibly TRBD2 (6 bases). Trimming pared 1 base from V and 4 bases from J, leaving 12 bases between. The CDR3 length is 15 residues. Looked up from germline, CDR1 is SGHAT and CDR2 is FQNNGV. The DNA for the CDR3 is TGTGCCAGCAGCTTAGCCCCGGGCGGGGCAGATACGCAGTATTTT. Its protein product is CASSLAPGGADTQYF.

The V and J genes are TRBV6-1 and TRBJ2-2, with a weak D call TRBD2 (6 bases). The V end lost 1 base, the J end lost 6 bases, and 12 bases lay between the germline ends. The CDR3 consists of 15 residues. Germline values: CDR1 MNHNS, CDR2 SASEGT. Here the CDR3 DNA reads TGTGCCAGCAGTGAAGTCCCTTGGGGGGCCGGGGAGCTGTTTTTT. Translating gives CASSEVPWGAGELFF.

The chain recombines TRBV10-3 with TRBJ1-1; D is undetermined. V lost 11 bases and J 4 bases, leaving 17 bases between the germline ends. This CDR3 comprises 13 residues. The germline V gene encodes CDR1 ENHRY and CDR2 SYGVKD. The CDR3 protein is CASLEGHFTEAFF. The CDR3 DNA reads as TGTGCCTCCCTGGAGGGTCATTTCACTGAAGCTTTCTTT.

This sequence joins TRBV7-9 and TRBJ2-2; 9 bases fit TRBD2. V shed 5 bases and J 0 bases; nucleotides not matched to a gene: 4. Germline V gives CDR1 SEHNR, CDR2 FQNEAQ (reference sequence). The CDR3 covers 16 residues. The CDR3 sequence: CASSTRTSANTGELFF. The CDR3 nucleotides are TGTGCCAGCAGCACCCGGACTAGCGCGAACACCGGGGAGCTGTTTTTT.

A single count supports this clone. V and J are TRBV18 and TRBJ1-1, with 10 nucleotides matching TRBD1. V lost 5 bases and J lost 3; bases outside the gene matches: 3. This CDR3 region has 14 residues. From germline, CDR1 is KGHSH and CDR2 LQKENI. CDR3 residues: CASSSDRGYTEAFF. DNA for the CDR3: TGTGCCAGCTCATCGGACAGGGGGTACACTGAAGCTTTCTTT.

The CDR3 nucleotides are TGTGCCAGCACCGACCAGGGGTCTGGAAACACCATATATTTT. Its translation: CASTDQGSGNTIYF. J is TRBJ1-3 and V is TRBV6-1; D perhaps matches TRBD1 (6 bases). In germline, CDR1 is MNHNS, CDR2 SASEGT. Trimming stripped 7 bases from V and 1 base from J, with 11 bases between. CDR3 length: 14 amino acids.

The rearrangement links TRBV12-5 to TRBJ1-5, with 7 bases lining up with TRBD1. The CDR3 consists of 15 residues. V dropped 0 bases and J dropped 6; count of bases not matched to a gene: 5. Germline CDR1 LGHNT, CDR2 FRNRAP. The CDR3 nucleotides are TGTGCTAGTGGTTTGGTAGTAGGGGGCGGTCAGCCCCAGCATTTT. Amino acids: CASGLVVGGGQPQHF.

The rearrangement uses TRBV30 and TRBJ1-3, with TRBD1 matching over 10 bases. CDR1 and CDR2 (germline): GTSNPN, SVGIG (reference sequence). V trimming: 6 bases; J trimming: 1 base; junction bases outside the gene matches: 6. The CDR3 has 15 amino acids. CDR3 DNA sequence: TGTGCCTGCCCTGGGGACAGGGGTTCTGGAAACACCATATATTTT. Its protein product is CACPGDRGSGNTIYF.

Here the CDR3 DNA reads TGTGCCAGCAGCTTACCCCCAGGAAGTGAGCAGTTCTTC. It yields the protein CASSLPPGSEQFF. This chain uses TRBV7-3 with TRBJ2-1; D is unresolved. The V end was cut by 2 bases, the J end by 9 bases, with 11 bases between. Germline V CDR1 and CDR2: SGHTA, FQGTGA. This CDR3 is built from 13 residues.

The rearrangement links TRBV7-2 to TRBJ1-2, with 9 bases matching TRBD1. CDR3 length: 13 amino acids. Germline V CDR1 and CDR2: SGHTA, FQGNSA. The V segment lost 6 bases and the J segment 6 bases; nucleotides outside the gene matches: 5. The CDR3 coding sequence is TGTGCCAGCAGTGAACAGGGGGCAAATGGCTACACCTTC. This codes for CASSEQGANGYTF.

The chain joins TRBV11-1 to TRBJ2-7, with D possibly being TRBD1 (6 bases). The CDR3 is 13 residues long. Germline V gives CDR1 SGHAT, CDR2 FQDESV (reference sequence). Trimming removed 3 bases from V and 1 base from J, with 7 bases in between. CDR3: CASSFGQSYEQYF. CDR3 in DNA: TGTGCCAGCAGCTTCGGACAGTCCTACGAGCAGTACTTC.

V usage is TRBV7-8 and J usage is TRBJ2-7, with 9 bases matching TRBD1. The junction had 5 bases not matched to a gene; V was cut back by 8 bases and J by 3 bases. The germline CDR1 and CDR2 sequences are SGHVS and FQNEAQ. The CDR3 runs 13 residues. The CDR3 DNA reads TGTGCCAGCGGGACAGGGAGTATCTACGAGCAGTACTTC. Translated, it gives CASGTGSIYEQYF. Full variable domain (remainder filled in from reference TRBV7-8 and TRBJ2-7): GAGVSQSPRYKVAKRGQDVALRCDPISGHVSLFWYQQALGQGPEFLTYFQNEAQLDKSGLPSDRFFAERPEGSVSTLKIQRTQQEDSAVYLCASGTGSIYEQYFGPGTRLTVT.

Only one count was recorded for this clone. This chain joins TRBV19 and TRBJ1-1, with 9 bases aligning to TRBD1. CDR3 size: 15 residues. The ends lost 6 bases at V and 0 bases at J; junction bases unmatched: 5. Germline-derived CDR1 and CDR2 are LNHDA and SQIVND (reference sequence). The DNA of the CDR3 is TGTGCCAGTAGCTGGGGGACAGGGCTGAACACTGAAGCTTTCTTT. Its translation is CASSWGTGLNTEAFF.